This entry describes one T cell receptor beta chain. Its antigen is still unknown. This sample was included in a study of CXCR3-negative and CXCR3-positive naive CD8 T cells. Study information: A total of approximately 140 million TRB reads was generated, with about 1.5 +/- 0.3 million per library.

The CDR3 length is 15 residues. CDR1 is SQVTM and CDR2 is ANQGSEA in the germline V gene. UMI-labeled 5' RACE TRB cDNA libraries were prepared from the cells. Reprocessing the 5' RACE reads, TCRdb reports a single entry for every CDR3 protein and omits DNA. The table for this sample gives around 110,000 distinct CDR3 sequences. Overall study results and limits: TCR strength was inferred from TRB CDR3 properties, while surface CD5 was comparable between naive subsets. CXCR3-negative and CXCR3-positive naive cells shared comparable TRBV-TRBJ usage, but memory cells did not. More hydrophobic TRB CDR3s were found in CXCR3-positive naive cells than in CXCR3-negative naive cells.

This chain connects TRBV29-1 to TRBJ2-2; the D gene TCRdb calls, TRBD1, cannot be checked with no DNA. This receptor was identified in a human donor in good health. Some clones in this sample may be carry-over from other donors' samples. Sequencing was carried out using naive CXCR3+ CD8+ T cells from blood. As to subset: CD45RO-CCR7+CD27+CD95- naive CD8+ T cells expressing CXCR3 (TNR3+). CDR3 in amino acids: CSVEGGQGNTGELFF.